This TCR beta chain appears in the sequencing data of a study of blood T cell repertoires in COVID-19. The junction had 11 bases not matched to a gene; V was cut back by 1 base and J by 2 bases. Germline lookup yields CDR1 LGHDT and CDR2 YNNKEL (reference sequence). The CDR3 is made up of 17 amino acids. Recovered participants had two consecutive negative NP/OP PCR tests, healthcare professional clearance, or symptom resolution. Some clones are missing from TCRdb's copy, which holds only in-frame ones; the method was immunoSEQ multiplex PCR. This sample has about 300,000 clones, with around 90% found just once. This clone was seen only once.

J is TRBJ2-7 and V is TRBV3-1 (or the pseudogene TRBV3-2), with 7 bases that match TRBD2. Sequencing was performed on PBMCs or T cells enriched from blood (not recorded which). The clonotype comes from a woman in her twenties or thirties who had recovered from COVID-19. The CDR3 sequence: CASSQGIVTSGAYEQYF. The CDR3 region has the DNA TGTGCCAGCAGCCAAGGGATTGTTACCAGCGGGGCCTACGAGCAGTACTTC.